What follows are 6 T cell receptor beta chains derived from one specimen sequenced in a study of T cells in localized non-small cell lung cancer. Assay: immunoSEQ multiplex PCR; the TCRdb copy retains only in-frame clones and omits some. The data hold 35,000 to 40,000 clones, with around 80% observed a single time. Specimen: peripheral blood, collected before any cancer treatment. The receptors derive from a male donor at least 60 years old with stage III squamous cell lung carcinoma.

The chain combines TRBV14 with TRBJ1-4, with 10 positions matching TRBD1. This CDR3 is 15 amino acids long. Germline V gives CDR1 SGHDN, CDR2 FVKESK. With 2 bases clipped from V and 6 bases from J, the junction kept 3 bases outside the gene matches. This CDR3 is CASSQMGQGHEKLFF. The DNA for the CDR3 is TGTGCCAGCAGCCAAATGGGACAGGGGCATGAAAAACTGTTTTTT.

This CDR3 is CASSLSEAAYNEQFF. As DNA, the CDR3 is TGTGCCAGCAGCCTGAGCGAGGCGGCCTACAATGAGCAGTTCTTC. The V gene is TRBV7-6, the J gene TRBJ2-1; D gene unclear. V lost 5 bases, J lost 2 bases, and 13 bases lay in between. The CDR3 is made up of 15 amino acids. Looked up from germline, CDR1 is SGHVS and CDR2 is FNYEAQ.

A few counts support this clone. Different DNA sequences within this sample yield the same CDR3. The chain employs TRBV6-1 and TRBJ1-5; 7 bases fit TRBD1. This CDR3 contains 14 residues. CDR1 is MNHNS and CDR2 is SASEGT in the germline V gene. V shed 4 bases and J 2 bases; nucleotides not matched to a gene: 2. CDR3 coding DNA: TGTGCCAGCAGTGGGACAGGTGGCAATCAGCCCCAGCATTTT. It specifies CASSGTGGNQPQHF.

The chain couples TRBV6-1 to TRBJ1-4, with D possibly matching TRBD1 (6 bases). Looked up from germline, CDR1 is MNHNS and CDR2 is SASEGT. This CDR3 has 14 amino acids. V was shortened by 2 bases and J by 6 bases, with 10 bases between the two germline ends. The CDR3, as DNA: TGTGCCAGCAGTGAAAGCAGGGGTGATGAAAAACTGTTTTTT. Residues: CASSESRGDEKLFF.

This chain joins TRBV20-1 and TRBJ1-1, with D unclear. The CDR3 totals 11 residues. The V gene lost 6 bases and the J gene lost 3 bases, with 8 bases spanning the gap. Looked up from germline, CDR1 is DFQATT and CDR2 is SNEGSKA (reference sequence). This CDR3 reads CSAAQDTEAFF. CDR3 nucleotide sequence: TGCAGTGCGGCCCAAGACACTGAAGCTTTCTTT.

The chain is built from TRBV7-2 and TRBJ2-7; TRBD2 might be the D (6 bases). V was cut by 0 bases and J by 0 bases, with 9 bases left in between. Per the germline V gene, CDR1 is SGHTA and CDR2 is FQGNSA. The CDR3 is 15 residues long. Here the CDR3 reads CASSLAGGLSYEQYF. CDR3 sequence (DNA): TGTGCCAGCAGCTTAGCGGGAGGTCTCTCCTACGAGCAGTACTTC.